This TCR beta chain is drawn from a study of blood T cell repertoires in COVID-19. On the study more broadly: Acute and convalescent COVID-19 samples came from the United States, Italy and Spain. In each case, the material was cDNA or gDNA derived from T cells, B-cell-depleted T cells, or PBMCs.

Per the original methods: Estimated nucleated cell counts came from reference gene primer amplification. Libraries were prepared by immunoSEQ multiplex PCR; TCRdb keeps only in-frame clonotypes and omits some of them. Clone size and V and J calls were adopted from that table, with D and trimming inferred from the DNA. This sample yields roughly 260,000 clones, of which 85% to 90% are seen a single time; 3.5% to 4.5% belongs to the top ten. Specimen: peripheral blood. The receptor comes from a woman in her forties with acute or convalescent COVID-19.

CDR3 nucleotide sequence: TGTGCCAGCAGGGGGCAGAAGGAGACCCAGTACTTC. Its translation: CASRGQKETQYF. The chain uses TRBV9 and TRBJ2-5, with a possible D match to TRBD1 (5 bases). Germline V gene data show CDR1 as SGDLS and CDR2 as YYNGEE. V was clipped by 5 bases and J by 5 bases, with 10 bases between them. The CDR3 loop spans 12 amino acids.